Presented here are 8 T cell receptor beta chains from one specimen sequenced in a study of regulatory T cells in long-lasting Graves disease. The sample's time point: persistent/refractory GD, antithyroid drugs over 5 years with positive TRAb. The authors made the TCR library using RNA they extracted from PBMCs. Building of the TCR beta libraries involved iRepertoire HTBI primers and Arm-PCR of CDR3 regions. TCRdb reprocessed the multiplex PCR reads with MiXCR, giving one entry per CDR3 protein. Here the sample spans more than 350,000 distinct CDR3 sequences, approximately 22% being singletons. The input for sequencing was peripheral blood mononuclear cells (PBMCs), taken when the disease was refractory, from a patient treated with antithyroid drugs. These receptors were obtained from a female donor with Graves disease.

The genes are TRBV5-1 and TRBJ2-7; 10 nucleotides line up with TRBD2. This CDR3 is 16 amino acids long. Trimming cost V 0 bases and J 2 bases; bases outside gene matches: 5. Looked up from germline, CDR1 is SGHRS and CDR2 is YFSETQ. CDR3 residues: CASSLGGTSAPYEQYF. The CDR3 DNA reads TGCGCCAGCAGCTTGGGAGGGACTAGCGCACCCTACGAGCAGTACTTC. The variable domain in full, completed from reference TRBV5-1 and TRBJ2-7, reads KAGVTQTPRYLIKTRGQQVTLSCSPISGHRSVSWYQQTPGQGLQFLFEYFSETQRNKGNFPGRFSGRQFSNSRSEMNVSTLELGDSALYLCASSLGGTSAPYEQYFGPGTRLTVT.

The chain uses TRBV4-1 and TRBJ2-1, with D perhaps TRBD2 (6 bases). CDR1 and CDR2 from the germline V gene are MGHRA and YSYEKL. CDR3 length: 18 residues. Trimming took 0 bases from V and 2 from J, leaving 17 bases between them. The CDR3 protein is CASSQDSQAGSAYNEQFF. The CDR3 bases are TGCGCCAGCAGCCAAGATTCGCAGGCGGGGTCGGCCTACAATGAGCAGTTCTTC.

Only one count was recorded for this clonotype. The V gene is TRBV27, the J gene TRBJ2-1, with 16 bases lining up with TRBD2. V trimming: 4 bases; J trimming: 8 bases; junction bases outside the gene matches: 11. The CDR3 covers 18 residues. Germline values: CDR1 MNHEY, CDR2 SMNVEV (reference sequence). CDR3 DNA sequence: TGTGCCAGCAGTTCCACCGGGACTAGCGGGAGGGCCTTATATGAGCAGTTCTTC. Translated, it gives CASSSTGTSGRALYEQFF.

This clonotype has only a few counts. A read error may be the cause here, since a much bigger clone is one base away. This sequence joins TRBV12-3 or TRBV12-4 and TRBJ2-7, with a weak D call TRBD2 (7 bases). The CDR3 is made up of 14 amino acids. CDR3 sequence: CANSARGGAYEQYF. CDR3 nucleotide sequence: TGTGCCAACAGTGCAAGAGGGGGGGCCTACGAGCAGTACTTC.

This clonotype was detected ten times or more. V gene TRBV28 combines with J gene TRBJ1-2, with D perhaps matching TRBD1 (5 bases). The CDR3 sequence is 14 residues long. V shed 8 bases and J shed 5 bases, with 18 bases lying between them. The V gene's germline CDR1 is MDHEN and CDR2 SYDVKM. The CDR3 is CASSSGGGLYGYTF. The CDR3 nucleotides are TGTGCCAGCTCCTCGGGGGGAGGGTTATATGGCTACACCTTC.

This clonotype came up a few times. The chain carries TRBV19 and TRBJ2-6; D ambiguous. The CDR3 has 14 amino acids. Trimming shortened V by 5 bases and J by 4 bases, and 9 bases separated the two germline ends. Germline CDR1 LNHDA, CDR2 SQIVND (reference sequence). The CDR3 DNA follows: TGTGCCAGTAGTGACTCTGGGGGGGCCAACGTCCTGACTTTC. Protein product: CASSDSGGANVLTF.

This rearrangement joins TRBV6-1 to TRBJ2-1; tentatively, D is TRBD1 or TRBD2 (5 bases each). Germline V gene data show CDR1 as MNHNS and CDR2 as SASEGT. The ends were cut back, 3 bases at V and 4 bases at J, with 13 bases in the middle. CDR3 length equals 15 residues. This CDR3 is CASSDLRGIYNEQFF. CDR3 DNA sequence: TGTGCCAGCAGTGACCTGAGGGGTATTTACAATGAGCAGTTCTTC.

This clonotype came up many times. This chain links TRBV7-3 with TRBJ2-5; no clear D. Germline CDR1 SGHTA, CDR2 FQGTGA. The CDR3 loop spans 13 amino acids. With 2 bases removed from V and 3 bases from J, the gap between germline ends came to 7 bases. The CDR3: CASSLSTKETQYF. CDR3 nucleotides: TGTGCCAGCAGCTTATCGACCAAAGAGACCCAGTACTTC.